Presented here are 3 T cell receptor beta chains from one specimen sequenced in a study of blood T cell repertoires in COVID-19. Assay: immunoSEQ multiplex PCR; the TCRdb copy retains only in-frame clones and omits some. The sample yields 48,000 or so clones, 86% seen once. Sequencing was done on a sample of peripheral blood. Receptors originate from a woman aged 80 or over with COVID-19, enrolled during active disease.

J is TRBJ2-3 and V is TRBV18, with D maybe TRBD1 (5 bases). The germline V gene has CDR1 KGHSH and CDR2 LQKENI. CDR3 length: 19 residues. The ends were cut back, 3 bases at V and 0 bases at J, with 22 bases in the middle. For the CDR3, the DNA is TGTGCCAGCTCACCGATAAGGCACGGTTGGGGCTCTAGCACAGATACGCAGTATTTT. Translating gives CASSPIRHGWGSSTDTQYF.

This rearrangement joins TRBV5-4 to TRBJ1-2; D unclear. The CDR3 covers 12 residues. V was cut by 3 bases and J by 6 bases, with 9 bases left in between. In germline, CDR1 is SGHNT, CDR2 YYREEE (reference sequence). CDR3: CASSSPPDGYTF. The DNA of the CDR3 is TGTGCCAGCAGCTCCCCTCCAGATGGCTACACCTTC.

The chain links TRBV27 to TRBJ1-6; D might be TRBD1 (6 bases). Deletions cut 8 bases from V and 12 bases from J, with 20 bases between. This CDR3 region has 14 residues. The germline V gene encodes CDR1 MNHEY and CDR2 SMNVEV (reference sequence). This CDR3 is CASRQRTAALPLHF. CDR3 DNA sequence: TGTGCCAGCCGCCAGCGGACAGCAGCCTTACCCCTCCACTTT.